This is a list of T cell receptor beta chains from one sample in a study of blood T cell repertoires in COVID-19. Profiling relied on immunoSEQ multiplex PCR, and the TCRdb table lists in-frame clones only, not all of them. The sample yields around 240,000 clones, 84% seen once. The sample was peripheral blood. Receptors were obtained from a woman aged 40 to 55 who had recovered from COVID-19. The CDR3 runs from the conserved cysteine through the conserved F or W. D genes are given only for firm matches. Only some rows state a clone size, as once, few, many or a class for expanded clones.

CDR3	J	V	size	D
CASSSVTAFSYTF	TRBJ1-2	TRBV6-6	-	-
CASPTWGLAGTETQYF	TRBJ2-5	TRBV7-9	-	TRBD2
CASSLSLNTEAFF	TRBJ1-1	TRBV5-4	-	-
CASKITGQWSYEQYF	TRBJ2-7	TRBV6-5	-	TRBD1
CASSLRGVRNYNEQFF	TRBJ2-1	TRBV5-6	-	-
CASSLGGGSYNEQFF	TRBJ2-1	TRBV5-1	-	-
CSASRGSFSGNTIYF	TRBJ1-3	TRBV20-1	-	-
CASSFGQGPPPEFF	TRBJ2-1	TRBV5-6	-	TRBD1
CASSERQAAYSEAFF	TRBJ1-1	TRBV25-1	-	-
CAWRRQGYTEAFF	TRBJ1-1	TRBV30	-	TRBD1
CASQGASTETQYF	TRBJ2-5	TRBV6-6	-	TRBD1
CASSQDNSGGGGLGKLFF	TRBJ1-4	TRBV4-1	-	-
CASSFGQGGGNTEAFF	TRBJ1-1	TRBV27	-	-
CASSPQGYGYTF	TRBJ1-2	TRBV14	-	TRBD1
CASGRTGGDGYTF	TRBJ1-2	TRBV12-5	-	TRBD1
CAIREDGEYEQYF	TRBJ2-7	TRBV10-3	-	-
CASSSGQHTGELFF	TRBJ2-2	TRBV7-3	-	TRBD1
CASRGQGHGNTIYF	TRBJ1-3	TRBV27	-	TRBD1
CASSLGTGGNEQFF	TRBJ2-1	TRBV5-1	-	TRBD1
CASSLVGARGFDYGYTF	TRBJ1-2	TRBV28	-	-
CASSIIGFGYPGGNQPQHF	TRBJ1-5	TRBV19	-	-
CASRPGGGSNQPQHF	TRBJ1-5	TRBV7-3	-	-
CASSTRDSWSYNEQFF	TRBJ2-1	TRBV11-2	-	-
CASSFGVDGGTEAFF	TRBJ1-1	TRBV27	-	-
CASSLDTSYNEQFF	TRBJ2-1	TRBV27	-	-
CASSFPNQPQHF	TRBJ1-5	TRBV28	-	-
CASSSVWNQPQHF	TRBJ1-5	TRBV19	-	-
CASSLNRANYGYTF	TRBJ1-2	TRBV7-2	-	-
CASSTTSGGAADTQYF	TRBJ2-3	TRBV7-2	-	TRBD2
CSVGRQMNTGELFF	TRBJ2-2	TRBV29-1	-	-
CASSRGTGDQPQHF	TRBJ1-5	TRBV7-9	-	TRBD1
CATSDQRTVEDTQYF	TRBJ2-3	TRBV24-1	-	-
CASSEVLYGYTF	TRBJ1-2	TRBV2	-	-
CASSRHVNTGELFF	TRBJ2-2	TRBV6-2/TRBV6-3	-	-
CASHTDTQYF	TRBJ2-3	TRBV2	-	-
CASSPEAGYGYTF	TRBJ1-2	TRBV6-5	-	-
CASSFGLAGDEQFF	TRBJ2-1	TRBV7-2	-	TRBD2
CATSIGTQNSPLHF	TRBJ1-6	TRBV15	few	-
CASQVSQGNYNEQFF	TRBJ2-1	TRBV6-5	-	TRBD1